These 30 T cell receptor beta chains were sequenced from one sample in a study of T cell responses to AZD1222 COVID-19 vaccine. Clones were sequenced by immunoSEQ multiplex PCR, and TCRdb holds only the in-frame ones, with some missing. The sample lists 100,000 to 150,000 clones, about 85% occurring once. Sequencing was performed on peripheral blood, taken on day 0 of AZD1222 vaccination. The receptors originated from an adult in good health.

This chain links TRBV7-9 with TRBJ2-1, with 9 positions matching TRBD2. The CDR3 has 15 amino acids. Trimming took 6 bases from V and 5 from J; bases not matched to a gene: 8. The germline V gene encodes CDR1 SEHNR and CDR2 FQNEAQ (reference sequence). This CDR3 reads CASSPPSGANNEQFF. The CDR3, as DNA: TGTGCCAGCAGTCCGCCTAGCGGGGCTAACAATGAGCAGTTCTTC.

The V gene is TRBV5-1, the J gene TRBJ2-7; 11 nucleotides agree with TRBD1. The trim removed 4 bases at V and 3 bases at J, leaving 6 bases unmatched. This CDR3 has 15 amino acids. Per the germline V gene, CDR1 is SGHRS and CDR2 is YFSETQ. CDR3 protein: CASSSQGQGVYEQYF. The CDR3 DNA sequence: TGCGCCAGCAGCAGCCAGGGACAGGGGGTCTACGAGCAGTACTTC.

J is TRBJ2-3 and V is TRBV4-2; 11 bases agree with TRBD2. Germline CDR1 LGHNA, CDR2 YNFKEQ. V shed 0 bases and J 5 bases; nucleotides not matched to a gene: 7. The CDR3 has 17 residues. CDR3 DNA: TGTGCCAGCAGCCAAGATTCGATAGCGGGGGGGGTAGATACGCAGTATTTT. Protein product: CASSQDSIAGGVDTQYF.

CDR3 nucleotide sequence: TGTGCCAGCAGTTCGGGACAGGCCTCCTACGAGCAGTACTTC. Protein sequence: CASSSGQASYEQYF. The J gene is TRBJ2-7, the V gene TRBV6-5; 8 bases align to TRBD1. The CDR3 length is 14 residues. The V and J ends lost 4 bases and 0 bases, in that order; junction bases with no gene match: 2. Germline V CDR1 and CDR2: MNHEY, SVGAGI.

The chain couples TRBV10-3 to TRBJ1-6, with 9 bases identical to TRBD1. With V trimmed by 0 bases and J by 6 bases, 6 bases remained unmatched. The germline gives CDR1 ENHRY, CDR2 SYGVKD. The CDR3 sequence is 17 residues long. CDR3 in amino acids: CAISESSWGQGNSPLHF. CDR3 in DNA: TGTGCCATCAGTGAGTCGAGTTGGGGACAGGGTAATTCACCCCTCCACTTT.

The gene calls are TRBV19 and TRBJ2-4; 8 bases agree with TRBD1. From germline, CDR1 is LNHDA and CDR2 SQIVND (reference sequence). The CDR3 is 22 amino acids. J was trimmed by 0 bases and V by 4 bases; bases with no gene match: 23. CDR3 amino acids: CASSTIMVPGTGNTLAKNIQYF. Here the CDR3 DNA reads TGTGCCAGTAGTACCATAATGGTTCCCGGGACAGGCAACACTCTAGCCAAAAACATTCAGTACTTC. Combining the CDR3 with reference TRBV19 and TRBJ2-4 gives the whole variable domain DGGITQSPKYLFRKEGQNVTLSCEQNLNHDAMYWYRQDPGQGLRLIYYSQIVNDFQKGDIAEGYSVSREKKESFPLTVTSAQKNPTAFYLCASSTIMVPGTGNTLAKNIQYFGAGTRLSVL.

The V and J genes are TRBV7-2 and TRBJ1-3; unclear D gene. The CDR3 covers 15 residues. V was trimmed by 4 bases and J by 0 bases, leaving 10 bases between them. The germline V gene encodes CDR1 SGHTA and CDR2 FQGNSA. The CDR3: CASSSGYHSGNTIYF. The CDR3 DNA follows: TGTGCCAGCAGCTCCGGCTACCACTCTGGAAACACCATATATTTT.

The rearrangement joins TRBV14 to TRBJ2-7, with D possibly TRBD1 on 6 matching bases. Trimming cost V 4 bases and J 2 bases, with 12 bases left between them. The CDR3 totals 14 residues. The germline V gene has CDR1 SGHDN and CDR2 FVKESK. CDR3 DNA: TGTGCCAGCAGCCTAACGGGACAACCCTACGAGCAGTACTTC. This codes for CASSLTGQPYEQYF.

This chain joins TRBV5-6 and TRBJ1-2, with D unresolved. Germline V gives CDR1 SGHDT, CDR2 YYEEEE. V was shortened by 4 bases and J by 8 bases, with 9 bases between the two germline ends. This CDR3 spans 11 amino acids. CDR3 in amino acids: CASSLGGGYTF. The CDR3 nucleotides are TGTGCCAGCAGCCTAGGAGGCGGCTACACCTTC.

The rearrangement links TRBV28 to TRBJ2-2; unclear D gene. Trimming left V 2 bases short and J 4 bases short, with 2 bases between. CDR1 and CDR2 (germline): MDHEN, SYDVKM. This CDR3 spans 12 amino acids. In nucleotides, the CDR3 is TGTGCCAGCAGTTTAATCACCGGGGAGCTGTTTTTT. Translating it yields CASSLITGELFF.

The chain joins TRBV5-8 to TRBJ1-3; D unclear. V was clipped by 0 bases and J by 0 bases, with 4 bases between them. Per germline, CDR1 SGHTS and CDR2 YDEGEE. The CDR3 runs to 14 residues. The CDR3 region has the DNA TGTGCCAGCAGCTTGGGGGTCTCTGGAAACACCATATATTTT. Encoded protein: CASSLGVSGNTIYF.

The chain has TRBV4-1 and TRBJ2-1, with D maybe TRBD2 (7 bases). Germline V CDR1 and CDR2: MGHRA, YSYEKL. The V end lost 5 bases, the J end lost 4 bases, and 12 bases lay between the germline ends. The CDR3 is 14 amino acids. The CDR3 coding sequence is TGCGCCAGCAGCTCCCGGGGGGCTTACAATGAGCAGTTCTTC. Residues: CASSSRGAYNEQFF.

The chain employs TRBV10-3 and TRBJ1-1, with D unresolved. The CDR3 is 12 residues long. CDR1 is ENHRY, CDR2 SYGVKD, per germline. V was trimmed by 8 bases and J by 3 bases, leaving 10 bases between them. This CDR3 reads CAISRADTEAFF. The CDR3 DNA reads as TGTGCCATCTCACGGGCAGACACTGAAGCTTTCTTT.

V is TRBV19 and J is TRBJ1-1; a possible D gene is TRBD1 (5 bases). The germline CDR1 and CDR2 sequences are LNHDA and SQIVND (reference sequence). The CDR3 has 15 amino acids. Trimming took off 6 bases at V and 8 bases at J, with 22 bases between the two ends. The CDR3 loop is CASSPVEGPAEEAFF. The CDR3 nucleotides read TGTGCCAGTAGCCCCGTTGAGGGACCCGCTGAGGAAGCTTTCTTT.

The rearrangement joins TRBV19 to TRBJ2-7; maybe TRBD1 (6 bases). The CDR3 runs to 13 residues. From germline, CDR1 is LNHDA and CDR2 SQIVND (reference sequence). Trimming shortened V by 4 bases and J by 5 bases, and 12 bases separated the two germline ends. CDR3 sequence (DNA): TGTGCCAGTAGTACAGACAGGAACGACGAGCAGTACTTC. It specifies CASSTDRNDEQYF.

The genes are TRBV3-1 (or the pseudogene TRBV3-2) and TRBJ2-3; weak D call: TRBD1 (5 bases). This CDR3 has 16 residues. Per the germline V gene, CDR1 is LGHDT and CDR2 is YNNKEL (reference sequence). The V end lost 2 bases, the J end lost 5 bases, and 17 bases lay between the germline ends. The CDR3 loop is CASSQPRGIGVDTQYF. CDR3 sequence (DNA): TGTGCCAGCAGCCAACCTAGGGGAATCGGTGTAGATACGCAGTATTTT.

The chain combines TRBV9 with TRBJ1-1, with D possibly matching TRBD1 (6 bases). The V gene's germline CDR1 is SGDLS and CDR2 YYNGEE. This CDR3 spans 14 amino acids. V was clipped by 3 bases and J by 1 base, with 10 bases between them. The CDR3 is CASSATGENTEAFF. CDR3 in DNA: TGTGCCAGCAGCGCGACAGGCGAGAACACTGAAGCTTTCTTT.

The chain recombines TRBV15 with TRBJ1-2, with a weak D call TRBD1 (6 bases). Per the germline V gene, CDR1 is LNHNV and CDR2 is YYDKDF (reference sequence). The CDR3 runs to 16 residues. V gave up 0 bases and J gave up 1 base, with 12 bases separating them. The CDR3 coding sequence is TGTGCCACCAGCAGAGATGGGGGGCCTGATAACTATGGCTACACCTTC. Translated: CATSRDGGPDNYGYTF.

CDR3: CASSIASGYYEQYF. CDR3 bases: TGTGCCAGTAGTATAGCCTCGGGGTACTACGAGCAGTACTTC. V gene TRBV19 combines with J gene TRBJ2-7; possibly TRBD2 for D (5 bases). V lost 1 base and J lost 3, with 10 bases in between. Per germline, CDR1 LNHDA and CDR2 SQIVND (reference sequence). The CDR3 is 14 amino acids. Drawing the rest from reference TRBV19 and TRBJ2-7, the complete variable domain is DGGITQSPKYLFRKEGQNVTLSCEQNLNHDAMYWYRQDPGQGLRLIYYSQIVNDFQKGDIAEGYSVSREKKESFPLTVTSAQKNPTAFYLCASSIASGYYEQYFGPGTRLTVT.

J is TRBJ1-4 and V is TRBV27; tentative D call: TRBD1 (6 bases). Trimming pared 6 bases from V and 7 bases from J, leaving 15 bases between. CDR1 and CDR2 from the germline V gene are MNHEY and SMNVEV (reference sequence). There are 14 residues in the CDR3. As DNA, the CDR3 is TGTGCCAGCAGCTTCGGGGGGGCTGGTGAAAAACTGTTTTTT. It encodes CASSFGGAGEKLFF. Complete variable domain (other parts from reference TRBV27 and TRBJ1-4): EAQVTQNPRYLITVTGKKLTVTCSQNMNHEYMSWYRQDPGLGLRQIYYSMNVEVTDKGDVPEGYKVSRKEKRNFPLILESPSPNQTSLYFCASSFGGAGEKLFFGSGTQLSVL.

The J gene is TRBJ1-1, the V gene TRBV5-8; D gene unclear. Between the trimmed V and J ends, which lost 4 bases and 0 bases, there was a span of 10 bases. Germline CDR1 reads SGHTS; CDR2 reads YDEGEE. The CDR3 extends over 14 amino acids. The DNA for the CDR3 is TGTGCCAGCAGCCGAATTGGTCTGAACACTGAAGCTTTCTTT. This translates into CASSRIGLNTEAFF. Together with reference TRBV5-8 and TRBJ1-1, the CDR3 gives the full variable domain: EAGVTQSPTHLIKTRGQQATLRCSPISGHTSVYWYQQALGLGLQFLLWYDEGEERNRGNFPPRFSGRQFPNYSSELNVNALELEDSALYLCASSRIGLNTEAFFGQGTRLTVV.

This rearrangement joins TRBV7-9 to TRBJ2-7; TRBD1 agrees at 7 bases. The trim removed 5 bases at V and 0 bases at J, leaving 4 bases unmatched. This CDR3 contains 14 residues. The germline gives CDR1 SEHNR, CDR2 FQNEAQ (reference sequence). The CDR3 spells CASSVDRPSYEQYF. The CDR3 DNA is TGTGCCAGCAGCGTGGACAGGCCCTCCTACGAGCAGTACTTC.

The CDR3, as DNA: TGTGCCAGCATCCCGGGATCTCCCGGGGACCAAGAGACCCAGTACTTC. Encoded protein: CASIPGSPGDQETQYF. The V call is TRBV5-4, the J call TRBJ2-5, with D perhaps matching TRBD2 (5 bases). V shed 6 bases and J shed 0 bases, with 18 bases lying between them. The CDR3 consists of 16 residues. The germline V gene encodes CDR1 SGHNT and CDR2 YYREEE (reference sequence).

This rearrangement joins TRBV5-6 to TRBJ2-7; D is unclear. The CDR3 is 14 residues long. The germline gives CDR1 SGHDT, CDR2 YYEEEE. V lost 0 bases and J lost 2, with 9 bases in between. CDR3 sequence: CASSLGPNTYEQYF. CDR3 bases: TGTGCCAGCAGCTTGGGGCCAAACACCTACGAGCAGTACTTC.

The chain recombines TRBV28 with TRBJ1-2; a possible D gene is TRBD1 (6 bases). The CDR3 length is 13 residues. The V gene's germline CDR1 is MDHEN and CDR2 SYDVKM. V lost 2 bases to trimming and J lost 3 bases, with 7 bases between them. CDR3 amino acids: CASSLRGYYGYTF. CDR3 in DNA: TGTGCCAGCAGTTTAAGGGGGTACTATGGCTACACCTTC.

The V call is TRBV7-8, the J call TRBJ2-3; TRBD2 aligns across 9 bases. With 4 bases clipped from V and 2 bases from J, the junction kept 4 bases outside the gene matches. There are 15 residues in the CDR3. Germline-derived CDR1 and CDR2 are SGHVS and FQNEAQ. The CDR3 DNA follows: TGTGCCAGCAGCTCTAGCGGGACAGCCACAGATACGCAGTATTTT. This translates into CASSSSGTATDTQYF.

This rearrangement joins TRBV10-3 to TRBJ1-1, with TRBD1 matching 7 bases. This CDR3 spans 13 amino acids. Germline CDR1 is ENHRY and CDR2 is SYGVKD. Trimming took 5 bases from V and 3 from J; bases not matched to a gene: 3. CDR3 protein: CAISSTGDTEAFF. The CDR3 region has the DNA TGTGCCATCAGTAGTACAGGGGACACTGAAGCTTTCTTT.

This clone was seen just once. This chain uses TRBV2 with TRBJ2-3, with 11 bases identical to TRBD1. With 8 bases clipped from V and 6 bases from J, the junction kept 13 bases outside the gene matches. Germline CDR1 SNHLY, CDR2 FYNNEI. This CDR3 has 16 residues. CDR3: CASWDEPGQGVDTQYF. CDR3 sequence (DNA): TGTGCCAGCTGGGATGAACCGGGACAGGGGGTTGATACGCAGTATTTT.

The chain combines TRBV28 with TRBJ1-3; D is unclear. The CDR3 loop spans 13 amino acids. Germline CDR1 and CDR2: MDHEN and SYDVKM. Trimming pared 3 bases from V and 8 bases from J, leaving 11 bases between. The CDR3, as DNA: TGTGCCAGCAGTTTTTACTCCTTGGACACCATATATTTT. It yields the protein CASSFYSLDTIYF.

This chain connects TRBV28 to TRBJ1-1; 8 bases are a match to TRBD1. The germline V gene has CDR1 MDHEN and CDR2 SYDVKM. The ends lost 4 bases at V and 6 bases at J; junction bases unmatched: 7. This CDR3 spans 14 amino acids. The DNA for the CDR3 is TGTGCCAGCAGTTCATGGACAGGGCGAGCTGAAGCTTTCTTT. It encodes CASSSWTGRAEAFF.